This T cell receptor (beta chain) was sequenced for a study of T cell repertoires in cytomegalovirus infection. TCRdb independently ran MiXCR on the reads; one entry per CDR3 protein. The sample carries roughly 700,000 distinct CDR3 sequences, around a third recorded once. The sample holds one count of this clonotype. Its antigen is not identified. Sequenced material: cultured PBMCs, taken from culture after CMV antigen stimulation. This TCR derives from a human donor in good health (CMV status not recorded). Some clones in this sample may be carry-over from other donors' samples.

The CDR3 DNA is TGCAGTGGCACTAGGGTCTTTGGAGAGCAGTTCTTC. As protein: CSGTRVFGEQFF. The chain links TRBV20-1 to TRBJ2-1, with a weak D call TRBD2 (5 bases). Germline V CDR1 and CDR2: DFQATT, SNEGSKA (reference sequence). The CDR3 totals 12 residues. V lost 7 bases to trimming and J lost 10 bases, with 17 bases between them.